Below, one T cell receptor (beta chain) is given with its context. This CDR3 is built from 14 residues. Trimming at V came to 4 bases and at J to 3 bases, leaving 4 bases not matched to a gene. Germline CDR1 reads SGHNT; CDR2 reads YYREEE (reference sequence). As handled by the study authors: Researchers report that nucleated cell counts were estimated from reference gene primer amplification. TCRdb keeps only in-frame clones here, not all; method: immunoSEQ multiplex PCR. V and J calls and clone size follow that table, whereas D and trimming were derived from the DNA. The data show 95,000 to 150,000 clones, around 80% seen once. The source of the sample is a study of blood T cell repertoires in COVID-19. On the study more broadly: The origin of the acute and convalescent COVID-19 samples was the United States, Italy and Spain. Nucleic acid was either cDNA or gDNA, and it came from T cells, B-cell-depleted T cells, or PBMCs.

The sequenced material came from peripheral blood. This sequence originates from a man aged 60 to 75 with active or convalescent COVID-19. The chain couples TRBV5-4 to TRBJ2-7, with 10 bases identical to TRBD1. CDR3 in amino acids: CASSRGQGSYEQYF. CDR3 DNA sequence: TGTGCCAGCAGCCGGGGACAGGGGAGCTACGAGCAGTACTTC.